This TCR beta chain was retrieved from a study of STAT5B mutations in CD4+ large granular lymphocyte leukemia (dated by TCRdb to the early 2020s). About the investigation overall: Among the healthy controls, the CDR3 'QG' motif was associated with a particular HLA allele. TCRbeta repertoires of CD4+ T-cell large granular lymphocyte leukemia patients were compared with those of healthy blood donors. Flow cytometry on FACSCanto II or FACSVerse confirmed that purified fractions exceeded 95% purity among lymphocytes. On the study overall, not on this receptor specifically: TRBV06-family usage was enriched among the top patient clones (8/27) compared with healthy controls (2/35). The data were not HLA-matched, and the higher clonality in CD4+ T-LGLL than in CD8+ T-LGLL could be due to the relatively small sample size. Main leukemic clonotypes were private to each patient, although 20% to 25% of the main leukemic clonotypes were found at low frequency in the non-leukemic repertoires of other patients. Greater clonality appeared to be present in CD4-sorted patient repertoires than in healthy CD4+ repertoires, and the difference was retained after the putative leukemic clones were removed.

The immunoSEQ assay at survey resolution was used to sequence TCRbeta rearrangements from genomic DNA. The study's processing was this. In the TCR sequencing data, the lowest productive clonotype frequency that could be detected was 2.59 x 10-5. Only productive TCRbeta rearrangements, meaning sequences that were complete and in-frame, were kept for the analyses. Sample clonality was computed as Simpson clonality in the immunoSEQ Analyzer version 3.0. Based on frequency, clones were grouped as very rare, small, medium, large (1-20%) or hyperexpanded (>20%). Generation probabilities were estimated with OLGA 1.2.3, V-gene circos plots were made with VDJtools, specificities were looked up in VDJdb, and CDR3 motifs were identified with GLIPH. This is the immuneACCESS table as TCRdb keeps it, with only in-frame sequences that have V and J called. A part of the clones is gone; compared with another copy, unresolved V genes explain less than half, and the rest is unexplained. V, J and clone size are taken as reported in that table, and D and trimming were inferred from the DNA itself. This sample gives about 29,000 clones in total; 65% to 80% of them show up just once. Of the sample, under 1.2% falls within the top ten clones.

Healthy controls were roughly 35 blood donors whose buffy coats came from the Finnish Red Cross blood service. All TCR-sequenced material derived from peripheral blood: patient blood samples and healthy donor buffy coats. Ficoll-Hypaque gradient centrifugation was used to isolate peripheral blood mononuclear cells. CD4+ cells were magnetically purified from the buffy coats of healthy controls. Genomic DNA was extracted using the Gentra Puregene Cell and Tissue kit, and a Qubit 2.0 fluorometer was used to quantify it. Points on this clone: Its cognate antigen has yet to be identified. Base qualities are not recorded, but no much larger clone differs from it by a single base.

The junction carries 8 bases between V and J, which are trimmed by 4 bases and 0 bases respectively. Sequences SGHVS (CDR1) and FQNEAQ (CDR2) are obtained from the germline V gene. From its cysteine to its phenylalanine, the CDR3 spans 14 amino acids. Just the 42-base CDR3 DNA is kept, in frame starting at base 1. The chain is assembled from TRBV7-8 and TRBJ2-3; no confident D gene assignment can be made. The source material was CD4+ T cells from blood buffy coats. The receptor was derived from a human donor in good health. The CDR3 in this case is CASSSWQSTDTQYF. The nucleotides are TGTGCCAGCAGCTCCTGGCAGAGCACAGATACGCAGTATTTT.